This T cell receptor (beta chain) was observed in a study of T cells in Graves' hyperthyroidism and ophthalmopathy. Study-level results: Most clonotypes that expanded in the thyroid above 0.001 also showed up in blood.

Turning to this clonotype: The antigen is not known. The CDR3 does not close with the conserved phenylalanine or tryptophan, likely indicating a read error.

This CDR3 comprises 14 residues. V gave up 1 base and J gave up 0 bases, with 6 bases separating them. What was amplified from RNA transcripts were TCR beta CDR3 regions. When the TCR CDR3 underwent first-round RT-PCR, the HTBI primer set was used. TCRdb passed the multiplex PCR reads through MiXCR, listing each CDR3 protein once. The table lists about 660,000 distinct CDR3 sequences, about 45% of them singletons. The sequence was obtained from an adult man with Graves' disease, either hyperthyroidism or ophthalmopathy (not recorded which). The chain couples TRBV12-3 or TRBV12-4 to TRBJ1-1; D is uncertain. Material for sequencing was peripheral blood or thyroid tissue (not recorded which). Here the CDR3 reads CASSLVNMNTEAFL. CDR3 DNA: TGTGCCAGCAGTTTAGTCAACATGAACACTGAAGCTTTCCTT.